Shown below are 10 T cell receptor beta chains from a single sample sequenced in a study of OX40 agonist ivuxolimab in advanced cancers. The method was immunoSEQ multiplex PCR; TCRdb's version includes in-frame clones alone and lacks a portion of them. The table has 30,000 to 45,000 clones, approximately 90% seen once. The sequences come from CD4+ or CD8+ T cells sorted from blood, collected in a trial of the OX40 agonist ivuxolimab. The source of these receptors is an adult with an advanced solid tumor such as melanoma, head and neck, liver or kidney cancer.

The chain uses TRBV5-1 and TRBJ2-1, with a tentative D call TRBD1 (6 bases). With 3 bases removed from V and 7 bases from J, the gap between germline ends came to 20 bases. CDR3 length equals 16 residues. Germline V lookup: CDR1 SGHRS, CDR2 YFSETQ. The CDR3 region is CASSSGRDTLENEQFF. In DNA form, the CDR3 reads TGCGCCAGCAGCTCTGGCCGGGACACCTTAGAGAATGAGCAGTTCTTC.

CDR3 nucleotides: TGTGCCAGCAGCTTAGGTGGGGGGGGGAGTCGGGAGACCCAGTACTTC. Protein sequence: CASSLGGGGSRETQYF. J is TRBJ2-5 and V is TRBV7-2, with TRBD2 matching over 7 bases. CDR1 and CDR2 (germline): SGHTA, FQGNSA. V trimming: 1 base; J trimming: 5 bases; junction bases outside the gene matches: 10. This CDR3 is 16 amino acids long. Full variable domain (outside the CDR3, taken from reference TRBV7-2 and TRBJ2-5): GAGVSQSPSNKVTEKGKDVELRCDPISGHTALYWYRQSLGQGLEFLIYFQGNSAPDKSGLPSDRFSAERTGGSVSTLTIQRTQQEDSAVYLCASSLGGGGSRETQYFGPGTRLLVL.

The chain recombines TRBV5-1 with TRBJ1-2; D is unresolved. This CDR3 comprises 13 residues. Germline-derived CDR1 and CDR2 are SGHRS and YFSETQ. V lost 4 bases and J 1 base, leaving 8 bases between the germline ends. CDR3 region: CASSIQSNYGYTF. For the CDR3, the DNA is TGCGCCAGCAGCATCCAGAGTAACTATGGCTACACCTTC.

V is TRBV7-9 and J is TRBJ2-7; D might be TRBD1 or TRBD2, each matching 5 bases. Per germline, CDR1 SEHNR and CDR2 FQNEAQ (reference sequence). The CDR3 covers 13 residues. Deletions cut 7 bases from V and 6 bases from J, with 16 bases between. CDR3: CASTDILGAEQYF. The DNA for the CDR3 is TGTGCCAGCACCGACATCCTCGGGGCCGAGCAGTACTTC. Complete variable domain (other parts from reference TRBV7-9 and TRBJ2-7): DTGVSQNPRHKITKRGQNVTFRCDPISEHNRLYWYRQTLGQGPEFLTYFQNEAQLEKSRLLSDRFSAERPKGSFSTLEIQRTEQGDSAMYLCASTDILGAEQYFGPGTRLTVT.

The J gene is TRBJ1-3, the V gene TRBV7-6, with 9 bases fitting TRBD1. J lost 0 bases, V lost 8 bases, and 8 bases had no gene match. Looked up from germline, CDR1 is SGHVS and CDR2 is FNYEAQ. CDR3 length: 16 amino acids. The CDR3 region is CASGPGQGGSGNTIYF. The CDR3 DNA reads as TGTGCCAGCGGTCCGGGACAGGGAGGCTCTGGAAACACCATATATTTT.

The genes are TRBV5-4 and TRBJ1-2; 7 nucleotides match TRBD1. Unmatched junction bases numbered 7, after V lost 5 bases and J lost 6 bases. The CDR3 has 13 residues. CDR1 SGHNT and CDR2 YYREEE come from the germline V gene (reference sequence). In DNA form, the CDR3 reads TGTGCCAGCAGTTCTGACAGGGTAAATGGCTACACCTTC. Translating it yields CASSSDRVNGYTF. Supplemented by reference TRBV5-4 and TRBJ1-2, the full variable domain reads ETGVTQSPTHLIKTRGQQVTLRCSSQSGHNTVSWYQQALGQGPQFIFQYYREEENGRGNFPPRFSGLQFPNYSSELNVNALELDDSALYLCASSSDRVNGYTFGSGTRLTVV.

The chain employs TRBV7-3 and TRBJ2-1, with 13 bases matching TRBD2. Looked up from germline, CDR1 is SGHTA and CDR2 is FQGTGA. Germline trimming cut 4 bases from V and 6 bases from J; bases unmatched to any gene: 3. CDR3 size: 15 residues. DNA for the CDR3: TGTGCCAGCAGCTCGACTAGCGGGGGGCGCAATGAGCAGTTCTTC. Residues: CASSSTSGGRNEQFF. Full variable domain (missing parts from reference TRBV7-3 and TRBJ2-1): GAGVSQTPSNKVTEKGKYVELRCDPISGHTALYWYRQSLGQGPEFLIYFQGTGAADDSGLPNDRFFAVRPEGSVSTLKIQRTERGDSAVYLCASSSTSGGRNEQFFGPGTRLTVL.

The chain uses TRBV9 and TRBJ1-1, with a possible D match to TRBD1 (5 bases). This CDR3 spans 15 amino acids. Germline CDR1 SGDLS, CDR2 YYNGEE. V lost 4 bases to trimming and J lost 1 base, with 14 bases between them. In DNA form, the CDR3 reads TGTGCCAGCAGCCCCGGACGGGGGGGGAACACTGAAGCTTTCTTT. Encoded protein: CASSPGRGGNTEAFF.

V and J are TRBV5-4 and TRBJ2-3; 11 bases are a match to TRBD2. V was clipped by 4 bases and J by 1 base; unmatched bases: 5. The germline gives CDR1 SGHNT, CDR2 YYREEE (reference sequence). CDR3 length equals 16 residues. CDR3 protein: CASSSGTSGGTDTQYF. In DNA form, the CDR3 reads TGTGCCAGCAGCAGCGGGACTAGCGGAGGCACAGATACGCAGTATTTT.

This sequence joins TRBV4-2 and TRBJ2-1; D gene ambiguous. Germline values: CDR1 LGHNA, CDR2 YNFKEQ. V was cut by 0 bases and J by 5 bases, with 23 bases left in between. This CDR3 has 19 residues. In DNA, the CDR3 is TGTGCCAGCAGCCAAGATAACAGCCTTATACCTCTTGAGAACAATGAGCAGTTCTTC. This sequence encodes CASSQDNSLIPLENNEQFF.